The present entry profiles one T cell receptor (beta chain) with its context. Losses at the gene ends were 3 bases for V and 3 bases for J; bases not matched to a gene: 5. This CDR3 region has 15 residues. Germline V gene sequence: CDR1 KGHSH, CDR2 LQKENI. Produced via immunoSEQ multiplex PCR; TCRdb's table is partial and in-frame only. The sample lists approximately 71,000 clones, around 92% occurring once. This entry comes from a study of control samples from healthy donors and cancer patients. The source of this sequence is a man in his sixties with lung cancer. V gene TRBV18 combines with J gene TRBJ2-1; 7 nucleotides match TRBD1. Material for sequencing was PBMCs. In nucleotides, the CDR3 is TGTGCCAGCTCACCTCCGGGACAGCGCTACAATGAGCAGTTCTTC. Its translation: CASSPPGQRYNEQFF.